These T cell receptor beta chains were read from a single sample in a study of beta chain features in type 1 diabetes. The repertoire was sequenced with immunoSEQ multiplex PCR; TCRdb's copy has only in-frame clones and lacks some. The sample comprises some 240,000 clones, about a tenth of which are singletons, and 1% to 1.5% rests with the top ten. The material sequenced was central memory CD4+ T cells from blood. Receptors were obtained from a man between 18 and 35 years old in good health. Each CDR3 is given with its conserved first and last residue. The order of the fields is D gene, J gene, CDR3 length, clone size, V gene, CDR3 protein, CDR3 DNA. A D gene is named only where the DNA matches it firmly. Only some rows state a clone size, as once, few, many or a class for expanded clones.

>-|TRBJ2-1|15|-|TRBV7-6
CASSFLAPSYNEQFF
TGTGCCAGCAGCTTTCTAGCGCCGTCCTACAATGAGCAGTTCTTC
>-|TRBJ2-3|14|few|TRBV9
CASGRLVPTDTQYF
TGTGCCAGCGGACGACTAGTTCCCACAGATACGCAGTATTTT
>-|TRBJ1-2|13|-|TRBV28
CASSLSGIHGYTF
TGTGCCAGCAGTTTATCGGGGATTCATGGCTACACCTTC
>TRBD1|TRBJ2-7|14|-|TRBV7-2
CASSPRRGPYEQYF
TGTGCCAGCAGCCCCCGCAGGGGGCCCTACGAGCAGTACTTC
>TRBD2|TRBJ2-1|15|few|TRBV5-1
CASMAGVATYNEQFF
TGCGCCAGCATGGCGGGGGTAGCGACCTACAATGAGCAGTTCTTC
>TRBD2|TRBJ2-3|17|few|TRBV19
CASSIGRTSGRTDTQYF
TGTGCCAGTAGTATAGGACGGACTAGCGGACGCACAGATACGCAGTATTTT
>TRBD2|TRBJ2-3|16|many|TRBV4-2
CASSQASGTSTDTQYF
TGTGCCAGCAGCCAAGCTAGCGGCACTAGCACAGATACGCAGTATTTT
>TRBD2|TRBJ2-1|14|-|TRBV9
CASSERGSYNEQFF
TGTGCCAGCAGCGAGCGCGGGAGTTACAATGAGCAGTTCTTC
>-|TRBJ2-3|15|few|TRBV7-3
CASSRGRPSTDTQYF
TGTGCCAGCAGCCGAGGACGGCCGAGCACAGATACGCAGTATTTT
>TRBD2|TRBJ2-3|16|-|TRBV9
CASSPRLAGALDTQYF
TGTGCCAGCAGCCCCCGACTAGCGGGCGCATTAGATACGCAGTATTTT
>-|TRBJ2-1|14|-|TRBV6-4
CASKGEAVYNEQFF
TGTGCCAGCAAGGGGGAGGCGGTCTACAATGAGCAGTTCTTC
>TRBD1|TRBJ2-4|11|few|TRBV30
CAWDLGDRRYF
TGTGCCTGGGACCTAGGGGACAGGCGTTACTTC
>-|TRBJ1-5|14|few|TRBV7-2
CASSLSPGSGPQHF
TGTGCCAGCAGTCTGTCGCCCGGGTCGGGGCCCCAGCATTTT
>-|TRBJ1-5|15|-|TRBV15
CATSRDEGLPQPQHF
TGTGCCACCAGCAGAGATGAGGGGTTACCTCAGCCCCAGCATTTT
>-|TRBJ1-5|14|few|TRBV30
CAWSVEQSYQPQHF
TGTGCCTGGAGTGTTGAACAGTCGTATCAGCCCCAGCATTTT
>-|TRBJ1-5|15|few|TRBV2
CASSSDRISNQPQHF
TGTGCCAGCAGCTCAGACAGGATCTCAAATCAGCCCCAGCATTTT
>-|TRBJ1-5|16|few|TRBV28
CASAVYDTRMGGPQHF
TGTGCCAGCGCAGTTTACGACACGCGGATGGGTGGGCCCCAGCATTTT
>-|TRBJ2-5|14|few|TRBV9
CASSGALEQGEQYF
TGTGCCAGCAGCGGGGCACTGGAGCAGGGAGAGCAGTACTTC
>-|TRBJ2-1|15|-|TRBV5-1
CASSPEGGYYNEQFF
TGCGCCAGCAGCCCCGAGGGGGGTTACTACAATGAGCAGTTCTTC
>-|TRBJ1-3|16|-|TRBV9
CASSVVGQGSGNTIYF
TGTGCCAGCAGCGTAGTCGGCCAGGGCTCTGGAAACACCATATATTTT
>TRBD2|TRBJ2-1|14|few|TRBV2
CASSATSVSGEQFF
TGTGCCAGCAGTGCGACTAGCGTGAGTGGTGAGCAGTTCTTC
>TRBD1|TRBJ1-1|13|few|TRBV7-2
CASRTRGRTEAFF
TGTGCCAGCAGGACCAGGGGGCGTACTGAAGCTTTCTTT
>-|TRBJ1-5|14|many|TRBV30
CAWSGTQSNQPQHF
TGTGCCTGGAGTGGGACACAGAGCAATCAGCCCCAGCATTTT